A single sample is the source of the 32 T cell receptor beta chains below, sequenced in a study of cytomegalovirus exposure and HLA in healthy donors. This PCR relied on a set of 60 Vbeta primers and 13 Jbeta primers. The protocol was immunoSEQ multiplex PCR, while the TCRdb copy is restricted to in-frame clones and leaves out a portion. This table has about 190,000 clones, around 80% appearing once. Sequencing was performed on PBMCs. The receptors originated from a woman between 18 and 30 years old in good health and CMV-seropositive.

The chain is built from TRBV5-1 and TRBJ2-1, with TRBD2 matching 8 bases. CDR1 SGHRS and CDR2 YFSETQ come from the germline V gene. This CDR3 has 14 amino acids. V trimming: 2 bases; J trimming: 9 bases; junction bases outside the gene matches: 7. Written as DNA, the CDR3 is TGCGCCAGCAGCTTATCGGGGGGGGCCGGTGAGCAGTTCTTC. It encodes CASSLSGGAGEQFF. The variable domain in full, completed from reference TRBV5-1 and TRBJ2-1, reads KAGVTQTPRYLIKTRGQQVTLSCSPISGHRSVSWYQQTPGQGLQFLFEYFSETQRNKGNFPGRFSGRQFSNSRSEMNVSTLELGDSALYLCASSLSGGAGEQFFGPGTRLTVL.

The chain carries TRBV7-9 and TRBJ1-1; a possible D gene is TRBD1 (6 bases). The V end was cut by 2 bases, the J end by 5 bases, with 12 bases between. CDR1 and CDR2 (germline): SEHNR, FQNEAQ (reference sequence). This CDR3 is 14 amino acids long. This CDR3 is CASSLQGLGTEAFF. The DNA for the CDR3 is TGTGCCAGCAGCTTACAGGGGCTGGGGACTGAAGCTTTCTTT.

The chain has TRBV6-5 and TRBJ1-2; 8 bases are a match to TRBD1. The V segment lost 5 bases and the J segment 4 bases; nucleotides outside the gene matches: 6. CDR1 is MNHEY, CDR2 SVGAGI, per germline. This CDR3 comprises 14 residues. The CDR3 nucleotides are TGTGCCAGCAGTGACAAAACAGGGGGCTATGGCTACACCTTC. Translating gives CASSDKTGGYGYTF.

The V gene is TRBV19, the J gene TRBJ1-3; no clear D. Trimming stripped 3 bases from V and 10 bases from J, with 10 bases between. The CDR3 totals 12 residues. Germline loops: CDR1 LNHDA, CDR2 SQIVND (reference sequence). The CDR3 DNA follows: TGTGCCAGTAGTATTTCGGAGCTTACCATATATTTT. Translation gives CASSISELTIYF.

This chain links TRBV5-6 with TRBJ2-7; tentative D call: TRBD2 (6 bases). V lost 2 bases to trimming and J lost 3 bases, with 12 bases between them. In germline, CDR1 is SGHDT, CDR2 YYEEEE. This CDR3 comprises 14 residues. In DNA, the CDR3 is TGTGCCAGCAGCTTCGGGACTCCCGGCTACGAGCAGTACTTC. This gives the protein CASSFGTPGYEQYF.

The DNA for the CDR3 is TGTGCCAGTAACACTCAAGGGGCACCAAATCGCTATGGCTACACCTTC. Its protein product is CASNTQGAPNRYGYTF. The chain couples TRBV19 to TRBJ1-2, with a weak D call TRBD1 (5 bases). The ends were cut back, 7 bases at V and 4 bases at J, with 22 bases in the middle. This CDR3 spans 16 amino acids. Germline CDR1 is LNHDA and CDR2 is SQIVND (reference sequence).

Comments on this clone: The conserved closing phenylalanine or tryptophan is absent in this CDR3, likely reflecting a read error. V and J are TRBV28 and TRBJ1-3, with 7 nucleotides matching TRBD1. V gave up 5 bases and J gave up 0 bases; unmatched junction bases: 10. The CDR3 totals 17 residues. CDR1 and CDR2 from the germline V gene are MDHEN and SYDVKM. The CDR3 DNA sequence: TGTGCCAGCAGTGCCGGGGGACAGTCCCCCTCTGGAAACACCATATATTTG. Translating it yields CASSAGGQSPSGNTIYL.

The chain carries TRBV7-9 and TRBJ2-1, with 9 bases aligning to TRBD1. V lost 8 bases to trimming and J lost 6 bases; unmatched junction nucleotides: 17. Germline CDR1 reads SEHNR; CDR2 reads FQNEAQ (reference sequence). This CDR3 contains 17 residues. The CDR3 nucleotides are TGTGCCAGCCGACCGGGACAGGGACAAATGGAGTCCAATGAGCAGTTCTTC. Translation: CASRPGQGQMESNEQFF.

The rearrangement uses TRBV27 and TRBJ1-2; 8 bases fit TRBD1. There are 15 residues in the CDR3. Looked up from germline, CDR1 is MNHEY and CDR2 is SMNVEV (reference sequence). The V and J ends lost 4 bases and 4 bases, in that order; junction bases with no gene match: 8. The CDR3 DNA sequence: TGTGCCAGCAGTTCTAATACAGGGGGGGCCTATGGCTACACCTTC. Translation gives CASSSNTGGAYGYTF.

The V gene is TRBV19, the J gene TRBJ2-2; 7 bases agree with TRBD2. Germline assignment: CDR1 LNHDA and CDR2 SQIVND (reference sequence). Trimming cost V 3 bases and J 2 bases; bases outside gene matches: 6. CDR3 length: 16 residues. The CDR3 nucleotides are TGTGCCAGTAGTATCTACCGGGGGGAAAACACCGGGGAGCTGTTTTTT. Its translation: CASSIYRGENTGELFF.

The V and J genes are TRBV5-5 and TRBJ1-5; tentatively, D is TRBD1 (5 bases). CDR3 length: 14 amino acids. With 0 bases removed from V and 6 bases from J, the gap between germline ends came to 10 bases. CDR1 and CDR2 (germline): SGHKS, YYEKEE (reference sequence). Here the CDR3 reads CASSLGGGIQPQHF. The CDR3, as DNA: TGTGCCAGCAGCTTGGGGGGGGGTATTCAGCCCCAGCATTTT. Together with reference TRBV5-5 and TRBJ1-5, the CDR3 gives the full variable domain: DAGVTQSPTHLIKTRGQQVTLRCSPISGHKSVSWYQQVLGQGPQFIFQYYEKEERGRGNFPDRFSARQFPNYSSELNVNALLLGDSALYLCASSLGGGIQPQHFGDGTRLSIL.

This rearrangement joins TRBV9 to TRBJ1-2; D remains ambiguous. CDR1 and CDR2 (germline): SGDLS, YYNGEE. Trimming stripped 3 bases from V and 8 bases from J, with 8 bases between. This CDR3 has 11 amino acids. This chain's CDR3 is CASSGGGGYTF. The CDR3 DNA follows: TGTGCCAGCAGCGGAGGAGGGGGCTACACCTTC.

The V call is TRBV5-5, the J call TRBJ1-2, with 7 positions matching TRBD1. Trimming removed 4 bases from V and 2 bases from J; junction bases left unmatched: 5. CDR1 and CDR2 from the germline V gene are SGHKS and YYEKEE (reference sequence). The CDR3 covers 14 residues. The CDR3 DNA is TGTGCCAGCAGCGTGGGACAGTCCAACTATGGCTACACCTTC. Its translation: CASSVGQSNYGYTF. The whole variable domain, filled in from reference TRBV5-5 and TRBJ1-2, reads DAGVTQSPTHLIKTRGQQVTLRCSPISGHKSVSWYQQVLGQGPQFIFQYYEKEERGRGNFPDRFSARQFPNYSSELNVNALLLGDSALYLCASSVGQSNYGYTFGSGTRLTVV.

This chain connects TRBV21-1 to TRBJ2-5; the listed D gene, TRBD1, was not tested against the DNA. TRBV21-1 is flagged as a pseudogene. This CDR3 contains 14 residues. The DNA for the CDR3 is TGTGCCAGCAGTTTAAGAGGGGGCCAAGAGACCCAGTACTTC. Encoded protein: CASSLRGGQETQYF.

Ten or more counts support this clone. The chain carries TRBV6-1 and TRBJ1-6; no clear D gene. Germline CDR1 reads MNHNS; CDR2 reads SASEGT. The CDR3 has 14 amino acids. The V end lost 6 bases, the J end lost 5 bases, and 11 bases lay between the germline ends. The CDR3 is CASRALRDNSPLHF. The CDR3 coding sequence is TGTGCCAGCAGGGCCCTTCGGGATAATTCACCCCTCCACTTT.

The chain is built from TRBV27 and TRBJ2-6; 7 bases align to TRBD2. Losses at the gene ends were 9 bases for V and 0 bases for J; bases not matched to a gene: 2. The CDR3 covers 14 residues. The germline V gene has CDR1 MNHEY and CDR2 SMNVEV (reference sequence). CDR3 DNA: TGTGCCAGTGGGGGGGTCTCTGGGGCCAACGTCCTGACTTTC. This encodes CASGGVSGANVLTF. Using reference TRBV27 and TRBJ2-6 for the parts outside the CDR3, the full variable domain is EAQVTQNPRYLITVTGKKLTVTCSQNMNHEYMSWYRQDPGLGLRQIYYSMNVEVTDKGDVPEGYKVSRKEKRNFPLILESPSPNQTSLYFCASGGVSGANVLTFGAGSRLTVL.

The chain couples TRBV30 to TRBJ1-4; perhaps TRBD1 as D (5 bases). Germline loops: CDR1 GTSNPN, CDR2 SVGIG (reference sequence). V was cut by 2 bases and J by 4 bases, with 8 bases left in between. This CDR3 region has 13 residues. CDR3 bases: TGTGCCTGGAGTCGACAGTTTAATGAAAAACTGTTTTTT. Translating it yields CAWSRQFNEKLFF.

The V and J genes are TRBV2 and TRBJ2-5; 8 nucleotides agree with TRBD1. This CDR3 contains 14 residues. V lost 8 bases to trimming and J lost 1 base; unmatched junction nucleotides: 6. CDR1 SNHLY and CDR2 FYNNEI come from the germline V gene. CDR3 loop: CASPRQGTQETQYF. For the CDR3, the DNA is TGTGCCAGCCCGAGACAGGGGACCCAAGAGACCCAGTACTTC.

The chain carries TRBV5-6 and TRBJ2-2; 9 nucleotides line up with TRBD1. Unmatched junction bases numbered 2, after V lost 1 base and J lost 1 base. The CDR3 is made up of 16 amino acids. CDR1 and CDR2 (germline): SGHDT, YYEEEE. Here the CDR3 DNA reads TGTGCCAGCAGCTTGCGGACAGGGGTGAACACCGGGGAGCTGTTTTTT. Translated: CASSLRTGVNTGELFF.

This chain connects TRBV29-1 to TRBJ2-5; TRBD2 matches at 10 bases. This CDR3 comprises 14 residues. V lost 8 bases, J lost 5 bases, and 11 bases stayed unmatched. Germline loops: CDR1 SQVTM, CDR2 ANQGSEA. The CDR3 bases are TGCAGCTTGGGAAGCGGGGGGGCCAGGGAGACCCAGTACTTC. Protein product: CSLGSGGARETQYF.

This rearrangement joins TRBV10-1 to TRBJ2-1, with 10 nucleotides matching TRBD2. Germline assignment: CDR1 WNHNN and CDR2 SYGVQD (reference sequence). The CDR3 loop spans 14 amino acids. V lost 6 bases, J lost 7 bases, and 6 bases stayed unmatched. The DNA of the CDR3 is TGCGCCAGCAGCCCTAGCGGGGGTGGGAATGAGCAGTTCTTC. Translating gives CASSPSGGGNEQFF.

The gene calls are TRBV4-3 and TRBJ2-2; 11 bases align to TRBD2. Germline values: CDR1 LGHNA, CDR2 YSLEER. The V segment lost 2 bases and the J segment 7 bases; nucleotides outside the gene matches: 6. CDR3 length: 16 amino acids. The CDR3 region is CASSQLAGGRGGELFF. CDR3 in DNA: TGCGCCAGCAGCCAACTAGCGGGGGGCCGTGGCGGGGAGCTGTTTTTT.

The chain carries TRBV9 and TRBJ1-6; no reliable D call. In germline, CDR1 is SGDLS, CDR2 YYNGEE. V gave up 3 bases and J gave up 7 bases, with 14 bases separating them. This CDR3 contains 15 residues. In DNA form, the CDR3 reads TGTGCCAGCAGCGCCGTTGGGTTCGGGAATTCACCCCTCCACTTT. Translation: CASSAVGFGNSPLHF.

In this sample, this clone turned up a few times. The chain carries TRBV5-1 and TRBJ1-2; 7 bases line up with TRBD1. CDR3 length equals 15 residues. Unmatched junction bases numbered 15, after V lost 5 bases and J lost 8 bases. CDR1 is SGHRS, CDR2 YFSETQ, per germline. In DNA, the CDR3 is TGCGCCAGCAGAGATTGGACTGAGGGGGCGGGCGGCTACACCTTC. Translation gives CASRDWTEGAGGYTF.

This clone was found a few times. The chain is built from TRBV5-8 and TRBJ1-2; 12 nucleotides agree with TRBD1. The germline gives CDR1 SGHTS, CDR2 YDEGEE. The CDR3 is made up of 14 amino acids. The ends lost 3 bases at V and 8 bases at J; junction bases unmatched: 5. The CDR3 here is CASSWGQGAFGYTF. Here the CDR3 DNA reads TGTGCCAGCAGCTGGGGACAGGGGGCATTCGGCTACACCTTC. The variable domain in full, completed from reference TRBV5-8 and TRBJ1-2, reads EAGVTQSPTHLIKTRGQQATLRCSPISGHTSVYWYQQALGLGLQFLLWYDEGEERNRGNFPPRFSGRQFPNYSSELNVNALELEDSALYLCASSWGQGAFGYTFGSGTRLTVV.

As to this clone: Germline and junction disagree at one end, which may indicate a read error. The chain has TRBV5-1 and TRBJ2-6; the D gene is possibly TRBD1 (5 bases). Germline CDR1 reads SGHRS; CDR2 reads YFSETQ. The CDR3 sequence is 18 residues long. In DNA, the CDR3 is TGCGCCAGCAGCCTACCGAAATCAGGGATCTCTGGGGCCAACGGCCTGACTTTC. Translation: CASSLPKSGISGANGLTF.

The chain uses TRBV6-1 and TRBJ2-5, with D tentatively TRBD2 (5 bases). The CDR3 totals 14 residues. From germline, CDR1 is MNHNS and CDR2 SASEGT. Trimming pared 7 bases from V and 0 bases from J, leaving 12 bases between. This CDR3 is CASTGRGYQETQYF. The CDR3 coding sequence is TGTGCCAGCACGGGTCGGGGTTACCAAGAGACCCAGTACTTC.

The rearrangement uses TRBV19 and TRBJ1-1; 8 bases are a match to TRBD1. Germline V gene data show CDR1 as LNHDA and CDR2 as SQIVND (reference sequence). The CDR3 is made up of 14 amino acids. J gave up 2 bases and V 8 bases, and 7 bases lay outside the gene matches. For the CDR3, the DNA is TGTGCCAGTTACCCCGGGACAGGCAACACTGAAGCTTTCTTT. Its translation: CASYPGTGNTEAFF.

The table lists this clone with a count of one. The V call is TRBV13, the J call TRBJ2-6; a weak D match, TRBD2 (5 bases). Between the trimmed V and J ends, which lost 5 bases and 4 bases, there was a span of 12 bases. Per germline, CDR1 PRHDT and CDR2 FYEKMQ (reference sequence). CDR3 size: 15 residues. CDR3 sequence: CASSPEVVGANVLTF. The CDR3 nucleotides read TGTGCCAGCAGCCCGGAGGTTGTAGGGGCCAACGTCCTGACTTTC.

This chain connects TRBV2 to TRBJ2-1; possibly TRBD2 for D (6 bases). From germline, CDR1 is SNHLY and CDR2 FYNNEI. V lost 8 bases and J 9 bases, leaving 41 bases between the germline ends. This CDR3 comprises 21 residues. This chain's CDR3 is CASDASPGTAVWARHRGEQFF. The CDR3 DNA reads TGTGCCAGCGACGCCTCCCCCGGGACTGCAGTCTGGGCGAGGCACCGCGGTGAGCAGTTCTTC.

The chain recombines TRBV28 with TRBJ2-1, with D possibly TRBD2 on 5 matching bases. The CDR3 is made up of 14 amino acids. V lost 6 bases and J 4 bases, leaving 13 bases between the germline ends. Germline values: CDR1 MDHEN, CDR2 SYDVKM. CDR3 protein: CASSFRGGYNEQFF. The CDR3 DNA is TGTGCCAGCAGCTTTCGAGGCGGGTACAATGAGCAGTTCTTC.

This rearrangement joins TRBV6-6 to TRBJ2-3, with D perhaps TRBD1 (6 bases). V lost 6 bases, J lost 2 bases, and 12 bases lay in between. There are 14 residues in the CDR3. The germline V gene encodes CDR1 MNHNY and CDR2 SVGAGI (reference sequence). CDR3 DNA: TGTGCCAGCAGGGAAGGACAGCTCACAGATACGCAGTATTTT. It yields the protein CASREGQLTDTQYF.